This TCR beta chain was retrieved from a study of shared clonotypes between healthy human individuals. Whole-study results and caveats: Richness estimates generally favored naive over memory subsets.

The CDR3 is 13 residues long. V lost 3 bases and J 1 base, leaving 7 bases between the germline ends. Germline V gene data show CDR1 as MNHEY and CDR2 as SMNVEV (reference sequence). In the study's own analysis: ImmunoSEQ only sent back junction sequences with no quality scores, so filtering was done differently. Using immunoSEQ multiplex PCR, the repertoire was profiled, and TCRdb retains in-frame clones only, with some absent. Clone size and the V and J calls come from that table; the DNA yielded D and trimming. Of 780,000 or so clones in the sample, approximately 72% are singletons; the top ten hold about 1.8%. This clone has a single count. Its antigen is currently unknown.

This TCR was sampled from a woman in her twenties or thirties in good health. The rearrangement uses TRBV27 and TRBJ2-7, with a weak D call TRBD2 (5 bases). The specimen sequenced was memory CD4+ T cells sorted from blood. The subset was: CD45RA-negative fraction. In nucleotides, the CDR3 is TGTGCCAGCAGTTTCGGCGGGTCCTACGAGCAGTACTTC. Translated: CASSFGGSYEQYF.